The 28 T cell receptor beta chains presented below share a single source sample, sequenced in a study of cytomegalovirus exposure and HLA in healthy donors. It was with 60 Vbeta and 13 Jbeta primers that the PCR ran. Libraries were prepared by immunoSEQ multiplex PCR; TCRdb keeps only in-frame clonotypes and omits some of them. The data contain about 120,000 clones, approximately 80% of them singletons. The specimen sequenced was PBMCs. These receptors came from a woman aged 35 to 49 in good health and CMV-seronegative.

The chain uses TRBV19 and TRBJ1-2, with a weak D call TRBD1 (5 bases). Between the trimmed V and J ends, which lost 2 bases and 4 bases, there was a span of 5 bases. This CDR3 has 12 amino acids. From germline, CDR1 is LNHDA and CDR2 SQIVND (reference sequence). CDR3 residues: CASSIQGYGYTF. CDR3 nucleotides: TGTGCCAGTAGTATACAGGGCTATGGCTACACCTTC.

The chain couples TRBV28 to TRBJ2-5, with D possibly matching TRBD1 (5 bases). Germline loops: CDR1 MDHEN, CDR2 SYDVKM. Trimming removed 3 bases from V and 1 base from J, with 12 bases in between. The length of the CDR3 is 15 residues. CDR3 in amino acids: CASSFGGAAQETQYF. The CDR3 nucleotides read TGTGCCAGCAGTTTTGGTGGGGCGGCCCAAGAGACCCAGTACTTC.

This clone was seen once. The V gene is TRBV11-1, the J gene TRBJ1-2, with 9 bases matching TRBD1. Looked up from germline, CDR1 is SGHAT and CDR2 is FQDESV (reference sequence). After removal of 5 bases from V and 4 bases from J, the junction contained 5 bases not matched to a gene. The CDR3 is made up of 14 amino acids. As DNA, the CDR3 is TGTGCCAGCAGCCCCACAGGGGGCGCCTATGGCTACACCTTC. Translated: CASSPTGGAYGYTF. The variable domain in full, completed from reference TRBV11-1 and TRBJ1-2, reads EAEVAQSPRYKITEKSQAVAFWCDPISGHATLYWYRQILGQGPELLVQFQDESVVDDSQLPKDRFSAERLKGVDSTLKIQPAELGDSAMYLCASSPTGGAYGYTFGSGTRLTVV.

This chain links TRBV7-9 with TRBJ2-1, with 10 bases lining up with TRBD1. The CDR3 is 15 amino acids. CDR1 is SEHNR and CDR2 is FQNEAQ in the germline V gene (reference sequence). V lost 4 bases, J lost 7 bases, and 7 bases stayed unmatched. This CDR3 is CASSWTGQGVNEQFF. The CDR3 DNA follows: TGTGCCAGCAGCTGGACCGGACAGGGGGTTAATGAGCAGTTCTTC. Supplemented by reference TRBV7-9 and TRBJ2-1, the full variable domain reads DTGVSQNPRHKITKRGQNVTFRCDPISEHNRLYWYRQTLGQGPEFLTYFQNEAQLEKSRLLSDRFSAERPKGSFSTLEIQRTEQGDSAMYLCASSWTGQGVNEQFFGPGTRLTVL.

The CDR3 coding sequence is TGTGCCAGCTCTGACGGTAAGGGGTACACAGATACGCAGTATTTT. Residues: CASSDGKGYTDTQYF. The chain recombines TRBV6-5 with TRBJ2-3, with a possible D match to TRBD1 (5 bases). CDR1 is MNHEY and CDR2 is SVGAGI in the germline V gene. There are 15 residues in the CDR3. V gave up 8 bases and J gave up 2 bases, with 17 bases separating them.

The V call is TRBV2, the J call TRBJ2-7, with 9 bases that match TRBD1. Germline V lookup: CDR1 SNHLY, CDR2 FYNNEI. The V and J ends lost 7 bases and 4 bases, in that order; junction bases with no gene match: 8. The CDR3 totals 14 residues. The CDR3 DNA follows: TGTGCCAGCAACCAAGGGACAGGGATATACGAGCAGTACTTC. Protein product: CASNQGTGIYEQYF. Full variable domain (outside the CDR3, taken from reference TRBV2 and TRBJ2-7): EPEVTQTPSHQVTQMGQEVILRCVPISNHLYFYWYRQILGQKVEFLVSFYNNEISEKSEIFDDQFSVERPDGSNFTLKIRSTKLEDSAMYFCASNQGTGIYEQYFGPGTRLTVT.

This clone was detected a few times. V and J are TRBV6-6 and TRBJ1-5, with D possibly being TRBD1 (6 bases). V lost 6 bases, J lost 0 bases, and 15 bases lay in between. This CDR3 spans 16 amino acids. The germline CDR1 and CDR2 sequences are MNHNY and SVGAGI (reference sequence). The CDR3: CASRTGTSYSNQPQHF. The CDR3 DNA is TGTGCCAGCAGAACCGGGACAAGTTATAGCAATCAGCCCCAGCATTTT.

V gene TRBV14 combines with J gene TRBJ1-3; D ambiguous. Germline V gene lookup returns CDR1 SGHDN and CDR2 FVKESK. This CDR3 is built from 15 residues. Trimming left V 1 base short and J 3 bases short, with 10 bases between. The CDR3 loop reads CASSQAGIGGNTIYF. The CDR3 DNA sequence: TGTGCCAGCAGCCAAGCGGGGATCGGTGGAAACACCATATATTTT.

The chain carries TRBV15 and TRBJ1-2, with 8 bases that match TRBD1. With 0 bases clipped from V and 2 bases from J, the junction kept 5 bases outside the gene matches. The CDR3 is 16 amino acids. Germline V CDR1 and CDR2: LNHNV, YYDKDF (reference sequence). The CDR3 DNA reads TGTGCCACCAGCAGAGACGGACAGGGCGACAACTATGGCTACACCTTC. It is translated as CATSRDGQGDNYGYTF.

V usage is TRBV5-1 and J usage is TRBJ1-1, with TRBD1 matching over 8 bases. This CDR3 is 15 amino acids long. Unmatched junction bases numbered 7, after V lost 3 bases and J lost 3 bases. Germline V gene data show CDR1 as SGHRS and CDR2 as YFSETQ. The CDR3 is CASSSLQGADTEAFF. The CDR3 nucleotides read TGCGCCAGCAGCTCGCTGCAGGGGGCTGACACTGAAGCTTTCTTT.

This CDR3 is CASSQELSSAGGGQFF. The CDR3 DNA reads as TGTGCCAGCAGCCAAGAACTTTCTAGCGCCGGCGGGGGGCAGTTCTTC. The chain carries TRBV4-2 and TRBJ2-1; 7 bases map to TRBD2. The V gene end was trimmed by 0 bases and the J gene end by 12 bases; junction bases not matched to a gene: 14. The CDR3 has 16 residues. CDR1 and CDR2 from the germline V gene are LGHNA and YNFKEQ.

This chain links TRBV5-4 with TRBJ2-1; TRBD2 agrees at 15 bases. Trimming took 9 bases from V and 10 from J; bases not matched to a gene: 14. The CDR3 covers 16 residues. Germline V gives CDR1 SGHNT, CDR2 YYREEE (reference sequence). In DNA form, the CDR3 reads TGTGCCACCGACCCCCAGGGACTAGCGGGAGGTCGGGAGCAGTTCTTC. It translates to CATDPQGLAGGREQFF.

The chain links TRBV4-1 to TRBJ2-5, with D perhaps matching TRBD1 (5 bases). Germline V CDR1 and CDR2: MGHRA, YSYEKL. Trimming took 4 bases from V and 5 from J, leaving 14 bases between them. This CDR3 is 14 amino acids long. CDR3 region: CASSPGWDAETQYF. The CDR3 nucleotides read TGCGCCAGCAGCCCAGGGTGGGATGCTGAGACCCAGTACTTC.

With regard to this clone: One end of the junction varies from germline; a read error may be responsible. This rearrangement joins TRBV9 to TRBJ1-1; D might be TRBD1 (5 bases). Germline V gene data show CDR1 as SGDLS and CDR2 as YYNGEE. The CDR3 has 15 residues. CDR3 protein: CASSQSSLLWGPWDF. The CDR3 DNA follows: TGTGCCAGCAGCCAAAGTTCTCTGTTATGGGGCCCTTGGGACTTT.

The V gene is TRBV11-3, the J gene TRBJ2-1, with a tentative D call TRBD2 (6 bases). V lost 6 bases and J lost 7, with 19 bases in between. The V gene's germline CDR1 is SGHNT and CDR2 YENEEA. The CDR3 totals 15 residues. The CDR3, as DNA: TGTGCCAGCAGGTCTGACGGGAGCACATTAAATGAGCAGTTCTTC. Protein product: CASRSDGSTLNEQFF.

With respect to this clone: An end of the junction does not agree with germline; a read error may underlie this. The rearrangement links TRBV7-9 to TRBJ2-6; D not certain. The germline V gene has CDR1 SEHNR and CDR2 FQNEAQ (reference sequence). This CDR3 is built from 17 residues. CDR3: CSSSQSSGSQGANVLTF. Written as DNA, the CDR3 is TGTTCCAGCAGTCAATCGTCAGGTTCTCAGGGGGCCAACGTCCTGACTTTC.

The CDR3 coding sequence is TGTGCCAGCTCAACCCAACTGGGTGGAGGCACTGAAGCTTTCTTT. Translation: CASSTQLGGGTEAFF. The gene calls are TRBV18 and TRBJ1-1; D gene unclear. V was pared by 5 bases and J by 4 bases, with 17 bases between. The CDR3 is 15 amino acids. Germline loops: CDR1 KGHSH, CDR2 LQKENI.

The V and J genes are TRBV7-3 and TRBJ2-1; 12 nucleotides align to TRBD2. CDR3 length equals 14 residues. Germline V gene lookup returns CDR1 SGHTA and CDR2 FQGTGA. The V gene end was trimmed by 8 bases and the J gene end by 9 bases; junction bases not matched to a gene: 8. CDR3 nucleotides: TGTGCCAGCGGGGCTAGCGGGGGGGCTACTGAGCAGTTCTTC. Translated: CASGASGGATEQFF. The full variable domain, completed using reference TRBV7-3 and TRBJ2-1, is GAGVSQTPSNKVTEKGKYVELRCDPISGHTALYWYRQSLGQGPEFLIYFQGTGAADDSGLPNDRFFAVRPEGSVSTLKIQRTERGDSAVYLCASGASGGATEQFFGPGTRLTVL.

V usage is TRBV27 and J usage is TRBJ2-7, with D perhaps TRBD1 (5 bases). CDR1 MNHEY and CDR2 SMNVEV come from the germline V gene (reference sequence). The CDR3 covers 14 residues. V was pared by 3 bases and J by 3 bases, with 12 bases between. In DNA form, the CDR3 reads TGTGCCAGCAGTTTCCGCAGGGTAGGCTACGAGCAGTACTTC. Translated, it gives CASSFRRVGYEQYF.

The chain employs TRBV4-1 and TRBJ2-7; 7 bases are a match to TRBD1. Germline trimming cut 4 bases from V and 2 bases from J; bases unmatched to any gene: 5. Germline CDR1 MGHRA, CDR2 YSYEKL. The CDR3 extends over 14 amino acids. This CDR3 reads CASSLRQGTYEQYF. CDR3 nucleotides: TGCGCCAGCAGCCTCCGACAGGGAACCTACGAGCAGTACTTC.

This clone was recorded a few times. This chain joins TRBV4-1 and TRBJ1-2; D perhaps matches TRBD1 (6 bases). Trimming removed 5 bases at V and 2 bases at J, with 12 bases between. This CDR3 contains 14 residues. The germline V gene encodes CDR1 MGHRA and CDR2 YSYEKL. For the CDR3, the DNA is TGCGCCAGCAGCGAATGGACAGAGAACTATGGCTACACCTTC. Translation: CASSEWTENYGYTF.

The chain employs TRBV30 and TRBJ2-1; TRBD2 matches 11 bases. The J segment lost 0 bases and the V segment lost 1 base, leaving 14 bases of the junction unmatched. CDR1 and CDR2 (germline): GTSNPN, SVGIG (reference sequence). The CDR3 is 20 residues long. The CDR3 reads CAWSAPPGLAEITSYNEQFF. The CDR3 nucleotides read TGTGCCTGGAGTGCCCCACCGGGACTAGCGGAGATCACCTCCTACAATGAGCAGTTCTTC.

This chain links TRBV7-2 with TRBJ2-5, with a weak D call TRBD1 (7 bases). The CDR3 runs to 15 residues. The V and J ends lost 4 bases and 2 bases respectively, with 14 bases between them. Germline CDR1 SGHTA, CDR2 FQGNSA. In DNA, the CDR3 is TGTGCCAGCAGCTCGCAGGGGGGCCTTCAAGAGACCCAGTACTTC. This codes for CASSSQGGLQETQYF. Using reference TRBV7-2 and TRBJ2-5 for the parts outside the CDR3, the full variable domain is GAGVSQSPSNKVTEKGKDVELRCDPISGHTALYWYRQSLGQGLEFLIYFQGNSAPDKSGLPSDRFSAERTGGSVSTLTIQRTQQEDSAVYLCASSSQGGLQETQYFGPGTRLLVL.

The chain is built from TRBV10-2 and TRBJ2-7; TRBD1 matches at 10 bases. This CDR3 region has 16 residues. Germline V gene sequence: CDR1 WSHSY, CDR2 SAAADI. V lost 0 bases to trimming and J lost 9 bases; unmatched junction nucleotides: 11. The CDR3: CASSESLGQGFGVQYF. The CDR3 DNA follows: TGCGCCAGCAGTGAGTCGTTGGGACAGGGGTTTGGGGTGCAGTACTTC.

The genes are TRBV2 and TRBJ2-5, with D perhaps TRBD1 (5 bases). The CDR3 contains 14 residues. V gave up 7 bases and J gave up 5 bases, with 17 bases separating them. Germline CDR1 and CDR2: SNHLY and FYNNEI. CDR3 sequence (DNA): TGTGCCAGCACCCCCGGACGGAGACAGGAGACCCAGTACTTC. Amino acid sequence: CASTPGRRQETQYF.

CDR3 coding DNA: TGTGCCAGCCTCAGGGCCTCTGGAAACACCATATATTTT. Translated, it gives CASLRASGNTIYF. The V call is TRBV28, the J call TRBJ1-3; D may be TRBD1 (5 bases). V was cut by 8 bases and J by 0 bases, with 8 bases left in between. Per germline, CDR1 MDHEN and CDR2 SYDVKM. This CDR3 has 13 residues.

This clone was recorded a few times. The V gene is TRBV6-1, the J gene TRBJ1-1, with D perhaps matching TRBD1 (5 bases). V was shortened by 6 bases and J by 3 bases, with 8 bases between the two germline ends. Germline CDR1 is MNHNS and CDR2 is SASEGT. The CDR3 loop spans 12 amino acids. The DNA of the CDR3 is TGTGCCAGCAGCAGGGTTTACACTGAAGCTTTCTTT. Protein product: CASSRVYTEAFF.

The chain is built from TRBV14 and TRBJ1-6, with D unclear. Germline V gene sequence: CDR1 SGHDN, CDR2 FVKESK. The CDR3 is 16 amino acids. Trimming removed 0 bases at V and 3 bases at J, with 9 bases between. CDR3 sequence: CASSQDPPGYNSPLHF. The CDR3 nucleotides read TGTGCCAGCAGCCAAGACCCACCAGGCTATAATTCACCCCTCCACTTT.